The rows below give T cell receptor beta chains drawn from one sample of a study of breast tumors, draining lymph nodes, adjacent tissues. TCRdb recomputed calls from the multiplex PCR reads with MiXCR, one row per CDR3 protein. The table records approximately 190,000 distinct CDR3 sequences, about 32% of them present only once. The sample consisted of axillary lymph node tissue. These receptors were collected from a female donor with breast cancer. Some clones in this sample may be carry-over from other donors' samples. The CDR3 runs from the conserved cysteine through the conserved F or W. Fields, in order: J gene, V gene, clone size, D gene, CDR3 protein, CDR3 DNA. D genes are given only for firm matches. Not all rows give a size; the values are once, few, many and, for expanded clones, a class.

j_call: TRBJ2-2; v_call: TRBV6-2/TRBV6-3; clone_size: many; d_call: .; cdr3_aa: CASRIGGTGELFF; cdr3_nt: TGTGCCAGCAGGATCGGCGGCACCGGGGAGCTGTTTTTT
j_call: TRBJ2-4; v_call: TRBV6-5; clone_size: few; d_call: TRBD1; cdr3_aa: CASSLTNHRDRENIQYF; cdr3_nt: TGTGCCAGCAGTTTAACCAACCACCGGGACAGGGAAAACATTCAGTACTTC
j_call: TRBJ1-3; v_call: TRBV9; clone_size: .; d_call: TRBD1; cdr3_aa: CASSVEGTAGNTIYF; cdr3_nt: TGTGCCAGCAGCGTAGAAGGGACAGCCGGAAACACCATATATTTT
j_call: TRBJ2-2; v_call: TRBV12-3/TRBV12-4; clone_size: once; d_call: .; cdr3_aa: CASSWGIDTGELFF; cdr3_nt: TGTGCCAGCAGCTGGGGGATTGACACCGGGGAGCTGTTTTTT
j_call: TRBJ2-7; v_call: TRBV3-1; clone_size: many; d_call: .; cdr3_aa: CASSQAYGAYEQYF; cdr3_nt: TGTGCCAGCAGCCAAGCCTACGGAGCCTACGAGCAGTACTTC
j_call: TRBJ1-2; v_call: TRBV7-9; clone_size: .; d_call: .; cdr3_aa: CASSLEGASEARYYGYTF; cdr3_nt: TGTGCCAGCAGCTTAGAAGGGGCATCCGAGGCCCGGTACTATGGCTACACCTTC
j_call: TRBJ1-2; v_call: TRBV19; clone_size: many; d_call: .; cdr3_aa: CASSSQPDMGYTF; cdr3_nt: TGTGCCAGTAGCTCACAGCCGGATATGGGCTACACCTTC
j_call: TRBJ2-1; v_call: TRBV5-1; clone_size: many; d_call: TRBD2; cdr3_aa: CASSFGGSRDEQFF; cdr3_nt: TGCGCCAGCAGCTTCGGCGGGAGTAGGGATGAGCAGTTCTTC
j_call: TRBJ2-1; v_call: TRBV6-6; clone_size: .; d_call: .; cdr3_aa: CASSSPTNEQFF; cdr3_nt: TGTGCCAGCAGCTCCCCCACCAATGAGCAGTTCTTC
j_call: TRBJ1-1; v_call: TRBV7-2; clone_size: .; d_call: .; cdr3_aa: CASSGRQNTEAFF; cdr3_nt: TGTGCCAGCAGCGGCAGACAAAACACTGAAGCTTTCTTT
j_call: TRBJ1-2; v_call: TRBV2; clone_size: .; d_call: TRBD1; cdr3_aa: CSSTSQGNYGYTF; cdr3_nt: TGTTCCAGCACTTCACAGGGGAACTATGGCTACACCTTC
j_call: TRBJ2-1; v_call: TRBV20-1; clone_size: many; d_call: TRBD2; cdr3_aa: CSATGEGLYEQFF; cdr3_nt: TGCAGTGCTACGGGGGAGGGGTTGTATGAGCAGTTCTTC
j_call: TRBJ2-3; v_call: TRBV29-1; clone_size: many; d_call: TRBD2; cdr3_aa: CSVEGSGSDTQYF; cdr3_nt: TGCAGCGTTGAAGGTAGCGGGTCAGATACGCAGTATTTT
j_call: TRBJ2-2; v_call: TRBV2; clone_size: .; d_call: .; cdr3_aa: CASLRDTSNTGELFF; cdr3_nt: TGTGCTAGCCTCCGGGACACGTCGAACACCGGGGAGCTGTTTTTT
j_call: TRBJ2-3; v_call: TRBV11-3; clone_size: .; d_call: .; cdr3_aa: CASSLGAYNEQYF; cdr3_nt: TGTGCCAGCAGCTTAGGGGCTTACAATGAGCAGTATTTT
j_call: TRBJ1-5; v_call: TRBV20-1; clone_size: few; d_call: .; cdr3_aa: CSARARRDSTQPQHF; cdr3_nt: TGCAGTGCTAGAGCACGGCGAGATAGCACTCAGCCCCAGCATTTT
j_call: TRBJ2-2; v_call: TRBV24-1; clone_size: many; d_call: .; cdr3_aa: CATSDSDGPANTGELFF; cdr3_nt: TGTGCCACCAGTGATTCAGACGGGCCCGCGAACACCGGGGAGCTGTTTTTT
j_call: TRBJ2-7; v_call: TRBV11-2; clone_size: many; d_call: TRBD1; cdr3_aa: CASSSDRAGPYEQYF; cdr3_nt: TGTGCCAGCAGCTCGGACAGGGCCGGGCCCTACGAGCAGTACTTC
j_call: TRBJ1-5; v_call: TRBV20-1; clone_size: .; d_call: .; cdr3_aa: CSARGLKVVAQHF; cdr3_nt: TGCAGTGCTAGAGGGTTAAAAGTGGTGGCCCAGCATTTT
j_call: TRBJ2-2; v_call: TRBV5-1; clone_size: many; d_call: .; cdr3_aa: CASSRARSVSTGELFF; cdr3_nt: TGCGCCAGCAGCCGGGCCAGGTCCGTATCCACCGGGGAGCTGTTTTTT
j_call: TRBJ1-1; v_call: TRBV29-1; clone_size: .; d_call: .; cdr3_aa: CSATPGRMNTEAFF; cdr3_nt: TGCAGCGCTACTCCGGGACGGATGAACACTGAAGCTTTCTTT
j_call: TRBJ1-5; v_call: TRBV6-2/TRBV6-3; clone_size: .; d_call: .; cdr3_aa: CASSHGGGNNQPQHF; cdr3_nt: TGTGCCAGCAGTCACGGGGGGGGTAACAATCAGCCCCAGCATTTT
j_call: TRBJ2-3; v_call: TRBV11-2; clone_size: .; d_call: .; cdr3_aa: CASSLEWGATDTQYF; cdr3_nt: TGTGCCAGCAGCTTAGAGTGGGGTGCCACAGATACGCAGTATTTT
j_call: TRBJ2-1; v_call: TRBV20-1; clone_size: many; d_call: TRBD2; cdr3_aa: CSATGTSGSSYNEQFF; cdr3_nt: TGCAGTGCCACCGGGACTAGCGGGAGCTCCTACAATGAGCAGTTCTTC
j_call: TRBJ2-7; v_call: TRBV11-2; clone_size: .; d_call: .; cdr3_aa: CASSLEAGSEQYF; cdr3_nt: TGTGCCAGCAGCCTAGAAGCAGGCTCCGAGCAGTACTTC
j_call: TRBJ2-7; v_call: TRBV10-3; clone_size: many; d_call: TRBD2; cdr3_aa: CAISGLAGAYEQYF; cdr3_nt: TGTGCCATCAGTGGACTAGCGGGAGCCTACGAGCAGTACTTC
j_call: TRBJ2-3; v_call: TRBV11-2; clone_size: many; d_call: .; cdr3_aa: CASSPAGRVTDTQYF; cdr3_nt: TGTGCCAGCAGCCCGGCCGGCAGGGTGACAGATACGCAGTATTTT
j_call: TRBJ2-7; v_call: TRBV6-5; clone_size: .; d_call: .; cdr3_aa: CASSHDGGGPYEQYF; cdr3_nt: TGTGCCAGCAGTCACGATGGAGGGGGCCCCTACGAGCAGTACTTC
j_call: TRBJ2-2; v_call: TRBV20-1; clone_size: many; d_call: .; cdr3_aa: CSARAGWRNTGELFF; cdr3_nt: TGCAGTGCTAGAGCGGGGTGGCGAAACACCGGGGAGCTGTTTTTT
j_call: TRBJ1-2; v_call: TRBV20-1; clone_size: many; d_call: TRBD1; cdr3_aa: CSARDRGTGSHYGYTF; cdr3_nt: TGCAGTGCTAGAGATCGGGGGACAGGTTCCCACTATGGCTACACCTTC
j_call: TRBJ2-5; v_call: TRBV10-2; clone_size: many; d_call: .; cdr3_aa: CASSESRRLQETQYF; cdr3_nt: TGCGCCAGCAGTGAGTCGAGGCGGCTACAAGAGACCCAGTACTTC
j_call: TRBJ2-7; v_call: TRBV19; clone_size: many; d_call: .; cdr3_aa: CASSIGRAAYEQYF; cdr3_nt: TGTGCCAGTAGTATTGGCAGGGCCGCCTACGAGCAGTACTTC
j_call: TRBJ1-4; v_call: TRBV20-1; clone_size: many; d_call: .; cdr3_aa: CSARGGIGEKLFF; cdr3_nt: TGCAGTGCTAGAGGCGGGATTGGGGAAAAACTGTTTTTT
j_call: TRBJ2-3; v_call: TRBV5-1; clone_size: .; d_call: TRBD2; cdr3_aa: CASSLTGGQDTQYF; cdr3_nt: TGCGCCAGCAGCTTAACGGGAGGTCAAGATACGCAGTATTTT
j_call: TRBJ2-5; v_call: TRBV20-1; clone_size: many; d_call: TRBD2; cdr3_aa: CSAVGTSGGRGETQYF; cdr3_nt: TGCAGTGCTGTGGGGACTAGCGGGGGTCGCGGGGAGACCCAGTACTTC
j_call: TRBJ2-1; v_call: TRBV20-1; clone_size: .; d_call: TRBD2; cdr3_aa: CSASIRGGLGEQFF; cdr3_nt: TGCAGTGCTAGTATCCGGGGGGGCCTCGGTGAGCAGTTCTTC
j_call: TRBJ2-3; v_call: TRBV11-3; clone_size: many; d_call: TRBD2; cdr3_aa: CASSRGGGQDTQYF; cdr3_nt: TGTGCCAGCAGTCGCGGCGGGGGGCAAGATACGCAGTATTTT
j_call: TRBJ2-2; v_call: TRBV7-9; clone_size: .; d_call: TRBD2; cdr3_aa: CASRSLAGGPGELFF; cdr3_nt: TGTGCCAGCAGATCTCTAGCGGGGGGGCCCGGGGAGCTGTTTTTT
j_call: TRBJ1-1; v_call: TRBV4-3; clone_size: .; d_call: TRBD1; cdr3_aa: CASSQDLAGGTEAFF; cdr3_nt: TGCGCCAGCAGTCAAGATCTGGCAGGGGGCACTGAAGCTTTCTTT
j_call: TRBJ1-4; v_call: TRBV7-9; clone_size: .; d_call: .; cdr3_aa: CASSLGRTEKLFF; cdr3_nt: TGTGCCAGCAGCCTGGGTCGAACTGAAAAACTGTTTTTT
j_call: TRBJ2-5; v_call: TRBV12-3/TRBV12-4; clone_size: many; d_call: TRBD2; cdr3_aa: CASSRTSGKETQYF; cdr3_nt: TGTGCCAGCAGCCGGACTAGCGGGAAAGAGACCCAGTACTTC
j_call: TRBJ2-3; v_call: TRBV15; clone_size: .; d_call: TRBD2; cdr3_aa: CATSGPRKGTSGTDTQYF; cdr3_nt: TGTGCCACCAGCGGGCCCAGGAAGGGGACTAGCGGGACAGATACGCAGTATTTT
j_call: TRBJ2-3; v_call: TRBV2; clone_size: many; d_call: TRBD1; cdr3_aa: CASSEDRGDTQYF; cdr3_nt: TGTGCCAGCAGTGAAGACAGGGGAGATACGCAGTATTTT